Below are 14 T cell receptor beta chains sequenced from a single sample in a study of T cells in Graves' hyperthyroidism and ophthalmopathy. RNA transcripts gave rise to amplified TCR beta CDR3 regions. Using the HTBI primer set, a first-round RT-PCR was run on the TCR CDR3. TCRdb re-called the multiplex PCR reads through MiXCR, storing one row per CDR3 protein. The data hold some 740,000 distinct CDR3 sequences, with 14% observed a single time. Material for sequencing was blood. The receptors shown here come from a woman aged 18-35 years with Graves' hyperthyroidism.

In its sample, this clonotype was seen many times. This chain connects TRBV7-2 to TRBJ2-7, with 7 bases that match TRBD2. Per the germline V gene, CDR1 is SGHTA and CDR2 is FQGNSA. This CDR3 contains 18 residues. Losses at the gene ends were 2 bases for V and 5 bases for J; bases not matched to a gene: 18. CDR3 in DNA: TGTGCCAGCAGCTTAATGGGCGGTAGGGCGGGAGAACGCAACGAGCAGTACTTC. Translating gives CASSLMGGRAGERNEQYF.

This clonotype turned up a few times. A clone one base away is much larger, so this may be a read error. J is TRBJ2-1 and V is TRBV30; 11 bases map to TRBD2. Germline-derived CDR1 and CDR2 are GTSNPN and SVGIG (reference sequence). The length of the CDR3 is 15 residues. The CDR3 region is CAWRIAGGPHNKQFF. The CDR3 DNA is TGTGCCTGGAGAATAGCGGGAGGGCCCCACAATAAGCAGTTCTTC.

Turning to this clonotype: A clone one base away is much larger, so this may be a read error. The V and J genes are TRBV12-3 or TRBV12-4 and TRBJ2-7; possible D gene TRBD2, 5 bases. The V end lost 5 bases, the J end lost 2 bases, and 13 bases lay between the germline ends. The CDR3 has 14 residues. The CDR3, as DNA: TGTGCCAGCAGTGCGGGCCCCCGGACCTACGAGCAGTACTTC. This codes for CASSAGPRTYEQYF.

In its sample, this clonotype was seen a few times. J is TRBJ2-1 and V is TRBV24-1; 8 bases align to TRBD2. The V gene end was trimmed by 5 bases and the J gene end by 4 bases; junction bases not matched to a gene: 6. The CDR3 length is 15 residues. Germline CDR1 reads KGHDR; CDR2 reads SFDVKD. CDR3 loop: CATSGTAGEYNEQFF. In nucleotides, the CDR3 is TGTGCCACCAGTGGGACAGCGGGGGAGTACAATGAGCAGTTCTTC.

Many counts were recorded for this clonotype. V gene TRBV27 combines with J gene TRBJ2-5, with TRBD2 identical over 8 bases. The CDR3 runs 16 residues. The germline CDR1 and CDR2 sequences are MNHEY and SMNVEV (reference sequence). V lost 3 bases, J lost 5 bases, and 11 bases stayed unmatched. CDR3: CASSLRIAGPKETQYF. DNA of the CDR3: TGTGCCAGCAGTTTGAGGATAGCGGGACCTAAGGAGACCCAGTACTTC.

The chain couples TRBV3-1 to TRBJ2-7, with D maybe TRBD2 (5 bases). Germline CDR1 reads LGHDT; CDR2 reads YNNKEL (reference sequence). V was clipped by 4 bases and J by 2 bases, with 12 bases between them. CDR3 length equals 14 residues. The CDR3 DNA sequence: TGTGCCAGCAGCCCTCACGCCGGGGCCTACGAGCAGTACTTC. Its protein is CASSPHAGAYEQYF.

To note about this clonotype: This may arise from a read error, as a much more abundant clone is one base away. This likely comes from a read error, as the CDR3 has no conserved phenylalanine or tryptophan at its end. The rearrangement uses TRBV5-4 and TRBJ1-4; 7 bases line up with TRBD1. This CDR3 spans 15 amino acids. Trimming at V came to 1 base and at J to 7 bases, leaving 7 bases not matched to a gene. The germline CDR1 and CDR2 sequences are SGHNT and YYREEE (reference sequence). The chain's CDR3 is CASSLMGAGGEKLFI. Written as DNA, the CDR3 is TGTGCCAGCAGCTTGATGGGGGCAGGGGGTGAAAAACTGTTTATT.

Ten or more counts support this clonotype. The chain uses TRBV30 and TRBJ2-5; weak D call: TRBD2 (5 bases). The germline CDR1 and CDR2 sequences are GTSNPN and SVGIG (reference sequence). The V end was cut by 0 bases, the J end by 0 bases, with 8 bases between. The CDR3 runs 14 residues. CDR3 bases: TGTGCCTGGAGTGTAGCGGATTACCAAGAGACCCAGTACTTC. Its translation is CAWSVADYQETQYF.

This clonotype was observed at least ten times. The chain employs TRBV30 and TRBJ1-4; no clear D gene. Germline V CDR1 and CDR2: GTSNPN, SVGIG (reference sequence). The CDR3 contains 13 residues. The germline V and J ends were trimmed by 8 bases and 6 bases, with 16 bases remaining between them. The CDR3 loop reads CAGSRERHEKLFF. As DNA, the CDR3 is TGTGCCGGGTCCCGGGAACGGCATGAAAAACTGTTTTTT.

The chain uses TRBV28 and TRBJ2-1; D is possibly TRBD2 (7 bases). Trimming took 8 bases from V and 4 from J, leaving 15 bases between them. CDR1 is MDHEN and CDR2 is SYDVKM in the germline V gene. CDR3 length equals 14 residues. This chain's CDR3 is CASHRGGGYNEQFF. DNA for the CDR3: TGTGCCAGCCACCGAGGGGGGGGTTACAATGAGCAGTTCTTC.

This clonotype was counted at least ten times. This chain connects TRBV12-3 or TRBV12-4 to TRBJ2-3; D unclear. The CDR3 spans 15 residues. The V and J ends lost 4 bases and 2 bases respectively, with 13 bases between them. The CDR3 loop is CASSSEAGITDTQYF. In nucleotides, the CDR3 is TGTGCCAGCAGTTCTGAGGCCGGAATCACAGATACGCAGTATTTT.

This clonotype was seen a few times. The CDR3 loop is CASTLAGTSGYDMPNTGELFF. The DNA of the CDR3 is TGTGCCAGCACTCTGGCCGGGACTAGCGGATATGATATGCCAAACACCGGGGAGCTGTTTTTT. The rearrangement links TRBV6-4 to TRBJ2-2, with 11 bases matching TRBD2. CDR3 length equals 21 residues. Per the germline V gene, CDR1 is MRHNA and CDR2 is SNTAGT. J was trimmed by 2 bases and V by 7 bases; bases with no gene match: 21.

The CDR3 region has the DNA TGTGCCAGCAGCCCACCAGGGGGAACTTATGGCTACACCTTC. The encoded protein is CASSPPGGTYGYTF. The V gene is TRBV7-9, the J gene TRBJ1-2; 7 nucleotides match TRBD1. CDR3 length equals 14 residues. Germline lookup yields CDR1 SEHNR and CDR2 FQNEAQ (reference sequence). The V gene end was trimmed by 5 bases and the J gene end by 5 bases; junction bases not matched to a gene: 8.

This clonotype was seen many times. This chain uses TRBV6-1 with TRBJ2-7; D is unclear. This CDR3 spans 13 amino acids. Germline assignment: CDR1 MNHNS and CDR2 SASEGT. Trimming cost V 5 bases and J 3 bases, with 11 bases left between them. CDR3 nucleotide sequence: TGTGCCAGCAGTTATACGCTCCACTACGAGCAGTACTTC. Protein product: CASSYTLHYEQYF.